Sequencing of this TCR beta chain was carried out in a study of shared clonotypes between healthy human individuals. The method was immunoSEQ multiplex PCR; TCRdb's version includes in-frame clones alone and lacks a portion of them. There are roughly 2.5 million clones in the sample; approximately 90% occur only once, and under 0.15% lies in the top ten. The CDR3 totals 15 residues. V gave up 1 base and J gave up 2 bases; unmatched junction bases: 3. Germline values: CDR1 SGHAT, CDR2 FQDESV (reference sequence). This clone was seen just once. Sequencing input: naive CD4+ T cells sorted from blood. Subset meaning: CD45RA+ positively selected. V gene TRBV11-1 combines with J gene TRBJ2-3; 7 bases agree with TRBD1. The TCR comes from a man in his late teens or twenties in good health. CDR3 sequence: CASSLEGQITDTQYF. In DNA, the CDR3 is TGTGCCAGCAGCTTAGAGGGACAGATCACAGATACGCAGTATTTT.